These 18 T cell receptor beta chains were all obtained from the same sample, sequenced in a study of T-cell reconstitution after alpha-beta-depleted transplantation in children. No cognate antigen is known for these TCRs. Unique molecular identifiers were built into the TCRbeta library. TCRdb reanalysed the PCR reads using MiXCR and keeps one entry per CDR3 protein. This sample has hundreds of thousands of distinct CDR3 sequences; roughly 7.8% occur once, and the top ten carry about 9.3%. Findings and caveats of the study: T cells produced anew were the main source of T-cell counts and diversity one year after transplant.

Sequences were derived from peripheral blood, sampled 360 days after TCRalphabeta/CD19-depleted stem cell transplant. The receptors come from a female patient aged 2-9 years who had a stem cell transplant for Fanconi anemia, so the T cells may come from the graft donor.

Ten or more counts support this clonotype. V usage is TRBV29-1 and J usage is TRBJ2-7, with no clear D. The CDR3 runs 12 residues. CDR1 SQVTM and CDR2 ANQGSEA come from the germline V gene. V dropped 0 bases and J dropped 2 bases, with 5 bases sitting between them. The CDR3 region has the DNA TGCAGCGTTGAAGATCAGACCTACGAGCAGTACTTC. It is translated as CSVEDQTYEQYF.

CDR3 coding DNA: TGCAGTGCTAGAGACGAGCGGGGACAGGGGTTCACAGATACGCAGTATTTT. Translating gives CSARDERGQGFTDTQYF. The rearrangement uses TRBV20-1 and TRBJ2-3; 10 bases align to TRBD1. The CDR3 is 17 residues long. V dropped 0 bases and J dropped 2; count of bases not matched to a gene: 8. In germline, CDR1 is DFQATT, CDR2 SNEGSKA (reference sequence).

The CDR3: CASSRNREKLFF. As DNA, the CDR3 is TGTGCCAGCAGTCGAAACCGAGAAAAACTGTTTTTT. This rearrangement joins TRBV6-5 to TRBJ1-4; D is undetermined. This CDR3 has 12 amino acids. Per germline, CDR1 MNHEY and CDR2 SVGAGI. Trimming took off 5 bases at V and 8 bases at J, with 9 bases between the two ends.

V is TRBV7-6 and J is TRBJ2-7, with TRBD1 identical over 8 bases. Germline V gene lookup returns CDR1 SGHVS and CDR2 FNYEAQ. V lost 5 bases, J lost 7 bases, and 4 bases stayed unmatched. The CDR3 consists of 12 residues. The CDR3 sequence: CASSPRGLEQYF. CDR3 nucleotide sequence: TGTGCCAGCAGCCCCAGGGGGCTTGAGCAGTACTTC.

The V and J genes are TRBV3-1 and TRBJ1-5, with D possibly TRBD1 on 6 matching bases. Germline CDR1 and CDR2: LGHDT and YNNKEL (reference sequence). The CDR3 is 18 residues long. This chain's CDR3 is CTICLILQGLGSNQPQHF. The CDR3 DNA reads as TGTACCATCTGTTTAATCTTGCAGGGGCTCGGGAGCAATCAGCCCCAGCATTTT.

The chain recombines TRBV27 with TRBJ2-5, with TRBD1 matching over 8 bases. The CDR3 loop spans 13 amino acids. Trimming cost V 6 bases and J 6 bases; bases outside gene matches: 6. Germline V gives CDR1 MNHEY, CDR2 SMNVEV (reference sequence). The CDR3 DNA sequence: TGTGCCAGCAGCTCGGACAGGGCGCAGACCCAGTACTTC. As protein: CASSSDRAQTQYF.

This clonotype was observed a few times. This chain links TRBV27 with TRBJ2-3; TRBD2 is a possible D gene (6 bases). V shed 3 bases and J shed 0 bases, with 13 bases lying between them. This CDR3 is 16 amino acids long. Germline assignment: CDR1 MNHEY and CDR2 SMNVEV (reference sequence). CDR3 in DNA: TGTGCCAGCAGTTTTATAGTGGGGACTAGCACAGATACGCAGTATTTT. Its protein is CASSFIVGTSTDTQYF.

The chain employs TRBV12-3 or TRBV12-4 and TRBJ1-5; D not resolved. The CDR3 consists of 13 residues. Trimming shortened V by 4 bases and J by 6 bases, and 10 bases separated the two germline ends. The CDR3 bases are TGTGCCAGCAGTTACAGCCATAGTCAGCCCCAGCATTTT. Translating it yields CASSYSHSQPQHF.

The rearrangement uses TRBV12-3 or TRBV12-4 and TRBJ1-1; D not resolved. Trimming shortened V by 2 bases and J by 2 bases, and 15 bases separated the two germline ends. The length of the CDR3 is 16 residues. CDR3 nucleotide sequence: TGTGCCAGCAGTTTAAGGGCTATGGGTCGAAACACTGAAGCTTTCTTT. Its protein product is CASSLRAMGRNTEAFF.

This clonotype was recorded at least ten times. The chain couples TRBV15 to TRBJ2-3; 9 bases agree with TRBD1. Germline CDR1 is LNHNV and CDR2 is YYDKDF (reference sequence). The CDR3 loop spans 18 amino acids. The trim removed 1 base at V and 4 bases at J, leaving 12 bases unmatched. The CDR3 nucleotides read TGTGCCACCAGCAGAGTCTTTGGGGGACAGGGAAACCCAGATACGCAGTATTTT. This gives the protein CATSRVFGGQGNPDTQYF.

In this sample, this clonotype turned up many times. The chain combines TRBV5-1 with TRBJ2-5; D gene unclear. This CDR3 region has 14 residues. Trimming shortened V by 1 base and J by 1 base, and 8 bases separated the two germline ends. CDR1 is SGHRS, CDR2 YFSETQ, per germline. The CDR3 bases are TGCGCCAGCAGCTTGAGCAGATTCCAAGAGACCCAGTACTTC. Its translation: CASSLSRFQETQYF.

Many counts were recorded for this clonotype. This sequence joins TRBV20-1 and TRBJ2-7, with 7 bases identical to TRBD2. The J segment lost 5 bases and the V segment lost 3 bases, leaving 1 base of the junction unmatched. The germline CDR1 and CDR2 sequences are DFQATT and SNEGSKA (reference sequence). This CDR3 is built from 11 residues. In nucleotides, the CDR3 is TGCAGTGCTAGGGGAGGGGACGAGCAGTACGTC. Its protein is CSARGGDEQYV.

The genes are TRBV20-1 and TRBJ1-4, with TRBD1 matching 9 bases. The trim removed 3 bases at V and 4 bases at J, leaving 6 bases unmatched. The CDR3 length is 15 residues. Germline CDR1 is DFQATT and CDR2 is SNEGSKA (reference sequence). The CDR3 DNA reads as TGCAGTGCTAGGGGAACAGGGGGCTTTAATGAAAAACTGTTTTTT. It specifies CSARGTGGFNEKLFF.

This clonotype has ten or more counts. The chain combines TRBV20-1 with TRBJ2-7; 11 positions agree with TRBD1. Losses at the gene ends were 3 bases for V and 1 base for J; bases not matched to a gene: 11. Germline CDR1 and CDR2: DFQATT and SNEGSKA (reference sequence). CDR3 size: 17 residues. The CDR3 reads CSASRDRGSFLSYEQYF. Here the CDR3 DNA reads TGCAGTGCTAGTAGGGACAGGGGGTCCTTCCTATCCTACGAGCAGTACTTC.

This sequence joins TRBV6-1 and TRBJ1-6; no clear D. CDR3 size: 14 residues. CDR1 MNHNS and CDR2 SASEGT come from the germline V gene. V lost 5 bases, J lost 7 bases, and 12 bases lay in between. CDR3 sequence (DNA): TGTGCCAGCAGTCTCGGGTTGGCCAATTCACCCCTCCACTTT. Residues: CASSLGLANSPLHF.

This clonotype was counted only a few times. The chain employs TRBV4-2 and TRBJ2-1, with D maybe TRBD2 (5 bases). Trimming took 4 bases from V and 2 from J, leaving 12 bases between them. The CDR3 totals 15 residues. From germline, CDR1 is LGHNA and CDR2 YNFKEQ. The CDR3 sequence is CASSPGDYTYNEQFF. The CDR3 bases are TGTGCCAGCAGCCCTGGCGACTATACCTACAATGAGCAGTTCTTC.

This chain joins TRBV16 and TRBJ1-5; D is uncertain. The CDR3 loop spans 13 amino acids. Germline lookup yields CDR1 KGHSY and CDR2 FQNENV. V lost 0 bases and J 12 bases, leaving 12 bases between the germline ends. CDR3 DNA sequence: TGTGCCAGCAGCCAATCTTTAGGGAGGCTCCAGCATTTT. Protein sequence: CASSQSLGRLQHF. Filled out from reference TRBV16 and TRBJ1-5, the complete variable domain reads GEEVAQTPKHLVRGEGQKAKLYCAPIKGHSYVFWYQQVLKNEFKFLISFQNENVFDETGMPKERFSAKCLPNSPCSLEIQATKLEDSAVYFCASSQSLGRLQHFGDGTRLSIL.

The sample holds a few counts of this clonotype. The chain joins TRBV7-3 to TRBJ1-1; D possibly corresponds to TRBD1 (6 bases). Germline V CDR1 and CDR2: SGHTA, FQGTGA. The CDR3 is 13 amino acids. V was clipped by 5 bases and J by 1 base, with 8 bases between them. This CDR3 reads CASSTGPNTEAFF. Written as DNA, the CDR3 is TGTGCCAGCAGCACAGGGCCGAACACTGAAGCTTTCTTT.